This T cell receptor beta chain is drawn from a study of blood T cell repertoires in COVID-19. With 6 bases clipped from V and 6 bases from J, the junction kept 10 bases outside the gene matches. Germline loops: CDR1 SNHLY, CDR2 FYNNEI. This CDR3 region has 15 residues. Generated by immunoSEQ multiplex PCR, the TCRdb table keeps only in-frame clones and is missing some. The sample has about 440,000 clones, roughly 88% seen once. The sequence was obtained from a man between 18 and 35 years old who had recovered from COVID-19. Sequencing used PBMCs or T cells enriched from blood (not recorded which). V is TRBV2 and J is TRBJ1-1; 10 nucleotides agree with TRBD1. The CDR3 spells CASRAPGQGKAEAFF. Written as DNA, the CDR3 is TGTGCCAGCAGGGCGCCGGGACAGGGGAAAGCTGAAGCTTTCTTT.